This T cell receptor (beta chain) stems from a study of a mutant IDH1 vaccine in newly diagnosed glioma. Time point noted: week 47, end of study. A 20-mer mutant IDH1 peptide at 300 ug was injected subcutaneously with topical imiquimod. Tumors from donors were new WHO grade 3 or 4 IDH1-mutant astrocytomas with ATRX loss. In the case of this clone: The target antigen is unknown.

This table comes from immunoSEQ multiplex PCR, and its TCRdb copy is limited to in-frame clones, with some not included. The repertoire holds tens of thousands of clones, with under 85% as singletons. Trimming stripped 7 bases from V and 2 bases from J, with 14 bases between. Germline V gives CDR1 SGHTA, CDR2 FQGNSA. The CDR3 is 14 residues long. This specimen was PBMCs, taken from a glioma patient whose treatment included an IDH1 peptide vaccine. The receptor was derived from a woman in her forties or fifties with glioma. The V gene is TRBV7-2, the J gene TRBJ1-2, with D perhaps matching TRBD1 (6 bases). CDR3 coding DNA: TGTGCCAGCACCTCGGGGGGGGGCAACTATGGCTACACCTTC. Amino acids: CASTSGGGNYGYTF.